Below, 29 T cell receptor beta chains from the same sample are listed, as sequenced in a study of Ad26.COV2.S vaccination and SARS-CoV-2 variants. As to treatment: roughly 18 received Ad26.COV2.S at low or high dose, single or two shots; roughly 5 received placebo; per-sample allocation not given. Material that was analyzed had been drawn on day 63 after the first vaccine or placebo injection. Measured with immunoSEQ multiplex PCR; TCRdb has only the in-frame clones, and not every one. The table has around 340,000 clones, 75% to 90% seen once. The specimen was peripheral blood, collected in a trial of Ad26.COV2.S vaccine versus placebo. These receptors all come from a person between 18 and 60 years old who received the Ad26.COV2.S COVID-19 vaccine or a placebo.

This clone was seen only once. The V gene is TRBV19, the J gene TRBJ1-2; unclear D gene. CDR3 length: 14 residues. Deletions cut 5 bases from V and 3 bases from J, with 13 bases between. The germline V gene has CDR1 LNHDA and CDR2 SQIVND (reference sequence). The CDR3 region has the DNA TGTGCCAGTAGTGCGGACCGATTCTACTATGGCTACACCTTC. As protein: CASSADRFYYGYTF.

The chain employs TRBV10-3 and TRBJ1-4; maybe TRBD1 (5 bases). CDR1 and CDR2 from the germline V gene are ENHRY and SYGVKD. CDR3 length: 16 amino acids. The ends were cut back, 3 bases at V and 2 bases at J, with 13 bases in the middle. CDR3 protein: CAISDKQAGTNEKLFF. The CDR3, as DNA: TGTGCCATCAGTGATAAACAGGCGGGGACTAATGAAAAACTGTTTTTT.

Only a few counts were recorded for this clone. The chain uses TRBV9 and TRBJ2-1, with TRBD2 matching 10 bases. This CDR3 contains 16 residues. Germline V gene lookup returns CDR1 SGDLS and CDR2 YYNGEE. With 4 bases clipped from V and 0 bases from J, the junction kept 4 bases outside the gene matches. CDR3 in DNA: TGTGCCAGCAGCCCAAGCGGGAGGGCCTCCTACAATGAGCAGTTCTTC. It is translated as CASSPSGRASYNEQFF.

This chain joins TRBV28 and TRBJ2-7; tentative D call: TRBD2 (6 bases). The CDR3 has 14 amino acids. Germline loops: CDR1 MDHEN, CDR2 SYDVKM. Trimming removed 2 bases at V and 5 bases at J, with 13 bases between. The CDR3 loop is CASSLAGSSNEQYF. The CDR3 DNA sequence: TGTGCCAGCAGTTTAGCGGGATCTTCCAACGAGCAGTACTTC.

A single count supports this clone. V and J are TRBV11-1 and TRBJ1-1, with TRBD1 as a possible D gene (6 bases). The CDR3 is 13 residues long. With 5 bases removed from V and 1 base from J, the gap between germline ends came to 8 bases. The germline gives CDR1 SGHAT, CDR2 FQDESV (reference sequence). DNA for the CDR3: TGTGCCAGCAGCCTGACAGGGAACACTGAAGCTTTCTTT. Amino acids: CASSLTGNTEAFF.

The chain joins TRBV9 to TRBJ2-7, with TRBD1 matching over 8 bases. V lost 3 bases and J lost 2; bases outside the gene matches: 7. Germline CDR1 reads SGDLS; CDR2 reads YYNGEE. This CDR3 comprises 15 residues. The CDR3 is CASSAQGALTYEQYF. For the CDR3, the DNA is TGTGCCAGCAGCGCCCAGGGGGCCCTAACCTACGAGCAGTACTTC.

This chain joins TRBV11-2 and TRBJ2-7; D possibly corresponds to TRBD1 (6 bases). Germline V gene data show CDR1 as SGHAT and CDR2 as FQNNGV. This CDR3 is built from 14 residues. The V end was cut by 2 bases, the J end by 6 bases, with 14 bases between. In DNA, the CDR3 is TGTGCCAGCAGCTTAAGGGGGATGATTGGCGAGCAGTACTTC. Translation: CASSLRGMIGEQYF. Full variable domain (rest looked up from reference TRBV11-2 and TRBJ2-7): EAGVAQSPRYKIIEKRQSVAFWCNPISGHATLYWYQQILGQGPKLLIQFQNNGVVDDSQLPKDRFSAERLKGVDSTLKIQPAKLEDSAVYLCASSLRGMIGEQYFGPGTRLTVT.

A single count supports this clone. DNA of the CDR3: TGCGCCAGCAGCGCACAGAATTCTGGGGCCAACGTCCTGACTTTC. This gives the protein CASSAQNSGANVLTF. This chain links TRBV5-1 with TRBJ2-6; D uncertain. Trimming shortened V by 4 bases and J by 1 base, and 9 bases separated the two germline ends. Germline lookup yields CDR1 SGHRS and CDR2 YFSETQ. The CDR3 contains 15 residues.

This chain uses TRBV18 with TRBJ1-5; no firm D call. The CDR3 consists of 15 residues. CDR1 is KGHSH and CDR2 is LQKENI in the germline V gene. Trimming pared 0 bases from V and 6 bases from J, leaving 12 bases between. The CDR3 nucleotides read TGTGCCAGCTCACCACCCGGCAGCCTCGGTCAGCCCCAGCATTTT. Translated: CASSPPGSLGQPQHF.

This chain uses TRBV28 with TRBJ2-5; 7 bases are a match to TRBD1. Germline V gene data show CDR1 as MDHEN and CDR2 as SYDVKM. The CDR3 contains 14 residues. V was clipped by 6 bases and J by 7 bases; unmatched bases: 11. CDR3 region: CASRQGMEAGTQYF. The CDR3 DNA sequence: TGTGCCAGCAGACAGGGGATGGAGGCAGGGACCCAGTACTTC. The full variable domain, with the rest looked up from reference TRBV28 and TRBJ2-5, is DVKVTQSSRYLVKRTGEKVFLECVQDMDHENMFWYRQDPGLGLRLIYFSYDVKMKEKGDIPEGYSVSREKKERFSLILESASTNQTSMYLCASRQGMEAGTQYFGPGTRLLVL.

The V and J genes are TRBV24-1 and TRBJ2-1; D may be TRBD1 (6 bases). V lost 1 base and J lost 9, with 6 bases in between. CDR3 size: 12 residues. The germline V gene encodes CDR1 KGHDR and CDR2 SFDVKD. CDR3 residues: CATSDFRGEQFF. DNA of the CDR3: TGTGCCACCAGTGATTTCAGGGGTGAGCAGTTCTTC.

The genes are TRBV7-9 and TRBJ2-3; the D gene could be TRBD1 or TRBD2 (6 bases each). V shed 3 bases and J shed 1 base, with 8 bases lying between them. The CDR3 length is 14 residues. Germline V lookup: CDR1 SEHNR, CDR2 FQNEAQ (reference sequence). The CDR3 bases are TGTGCCAGCAGCTTCGGGGGCGGCACAGATACGCAGTATTTT. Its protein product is CASSFGGGTDTQYF.

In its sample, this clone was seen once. The CDR3 here is CASSSGGNTGELFF. In DNA, the CDR3 is TGTGCCAGCAGCTCGGGGGGCAACACCGGGGAGCTGTTTTTT. The V and J genes are TRBV7-9 and TRBJ2-2; D may be TRBD2 (7 bases). The CDR3 is made up of 14 amino acids. Germline CDR1 is SEHNR and CDR2 is FQNEAQ (reference sequence). The V gene lost 4 bases and the J gene lost 2 bases, with 8 bases spanning the gap.

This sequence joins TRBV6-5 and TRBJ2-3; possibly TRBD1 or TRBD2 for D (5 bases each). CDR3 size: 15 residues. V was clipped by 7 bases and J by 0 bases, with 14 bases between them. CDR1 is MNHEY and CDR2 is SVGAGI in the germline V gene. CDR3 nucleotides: TGTGCCAGCACCAGAGGGACGGTGAGCACAGATACGCAGTATTTT. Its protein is CASTRGTVSTDTQYF.

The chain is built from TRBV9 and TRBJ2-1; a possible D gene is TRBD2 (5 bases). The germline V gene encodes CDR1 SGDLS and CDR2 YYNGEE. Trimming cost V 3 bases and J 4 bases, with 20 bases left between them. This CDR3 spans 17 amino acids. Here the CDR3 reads CASSEARSGRGYNEQFF. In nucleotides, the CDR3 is TGTGCCAGCAGCGAAGCCCGATCGGGGAGAGGTTACAATGAGCAGTTCTTC.

In DNA, the CDR3 is TGTGCCAGCAGCGGAGGAAGGGACACATCAGATGGGGAGCAGTACTTC. Translated: CASSGGRDTSDGEQYF. V usage is TRBV2 and J usage is TRBJ2-7, with D possibly TRBD1 on 6 matching bases. Trimming left V 6 bases short and J 7 bases short, with 25 bases between. Germline assignment: CDR1 SNHLY and CDR2 FYNNEI. The CDR3 is 16 residues long.

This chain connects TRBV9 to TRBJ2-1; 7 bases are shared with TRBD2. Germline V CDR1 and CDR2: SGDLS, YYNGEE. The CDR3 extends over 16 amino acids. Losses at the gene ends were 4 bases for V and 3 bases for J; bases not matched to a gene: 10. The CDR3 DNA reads TGTGCCAGCAGCTACAGCAGCGGGACCATCTACAATGAGCAGTTCTTC. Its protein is CASSYSSGTIYNEQFF.

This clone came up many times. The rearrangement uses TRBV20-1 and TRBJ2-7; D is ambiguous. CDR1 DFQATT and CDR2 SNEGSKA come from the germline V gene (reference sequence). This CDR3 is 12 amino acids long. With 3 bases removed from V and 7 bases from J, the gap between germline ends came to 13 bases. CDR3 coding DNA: TGCAGTGCTAGTCGTCTTGTTGGGGAGCAGTACTTC. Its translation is CSASRLVGEQYF.

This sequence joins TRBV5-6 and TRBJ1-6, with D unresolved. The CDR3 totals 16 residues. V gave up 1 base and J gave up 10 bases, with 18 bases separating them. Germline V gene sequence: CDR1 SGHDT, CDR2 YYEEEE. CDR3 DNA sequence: TGTGCCAGCAGCTTGATCGGCGGGGTGGGCGAATCACCCCTCCACTTT. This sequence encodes CASSLIGGVGESPLHF.

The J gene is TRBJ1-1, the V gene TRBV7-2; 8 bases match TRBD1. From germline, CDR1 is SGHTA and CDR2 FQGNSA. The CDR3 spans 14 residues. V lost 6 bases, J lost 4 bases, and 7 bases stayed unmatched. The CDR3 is CASSYDRGGTEAFF. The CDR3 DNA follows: TGTGCCAGCAGTTACGACAGGGGTGGCACTGAAGCTTTCTTT.

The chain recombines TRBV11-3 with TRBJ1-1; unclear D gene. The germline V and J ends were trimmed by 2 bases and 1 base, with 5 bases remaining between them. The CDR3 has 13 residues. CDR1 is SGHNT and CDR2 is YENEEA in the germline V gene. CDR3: CASSLSENTEAFF. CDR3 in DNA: TGTGCCAGCAGCTTATCGGAGAACACTGAAGCTTTCTTT.

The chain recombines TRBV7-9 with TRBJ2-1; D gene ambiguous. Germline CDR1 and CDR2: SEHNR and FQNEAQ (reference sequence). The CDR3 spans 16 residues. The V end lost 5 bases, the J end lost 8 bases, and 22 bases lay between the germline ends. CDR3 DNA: TGTGCCAGCAGCCCACCCCGGGTCCCGTCCCAATATGAGCAGTTCTTC. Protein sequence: CASSPPRVPSQYEQFF.

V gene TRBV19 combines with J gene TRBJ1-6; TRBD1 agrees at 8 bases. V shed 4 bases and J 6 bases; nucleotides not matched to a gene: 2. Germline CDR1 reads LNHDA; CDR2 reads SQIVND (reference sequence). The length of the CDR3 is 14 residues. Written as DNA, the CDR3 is TGTGCCAGTAGTAGGGGACAGGCTAATTCACCCCTCCACTTT. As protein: CASSRGQANSPLHF.

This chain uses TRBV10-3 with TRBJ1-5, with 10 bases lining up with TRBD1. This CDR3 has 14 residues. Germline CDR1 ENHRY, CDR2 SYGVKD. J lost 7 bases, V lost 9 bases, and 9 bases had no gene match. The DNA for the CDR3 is TGTGCCATAGGTGGGACAGGGGTGGACCAGCCCCAGCATTTT. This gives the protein CAIGGTGVDQPQHF.

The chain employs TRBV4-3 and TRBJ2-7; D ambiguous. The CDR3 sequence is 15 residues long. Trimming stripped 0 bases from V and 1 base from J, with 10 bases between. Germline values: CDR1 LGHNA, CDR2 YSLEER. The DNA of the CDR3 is TGCGCCAGCAGCCAAGAAGCGTCGGTTTCCTACGAGCAGTACTTC. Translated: CASSQEASVSYEQYF.

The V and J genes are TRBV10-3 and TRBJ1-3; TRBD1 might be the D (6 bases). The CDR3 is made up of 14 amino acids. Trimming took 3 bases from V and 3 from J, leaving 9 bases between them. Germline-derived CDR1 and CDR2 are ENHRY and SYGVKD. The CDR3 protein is CAISETGLGNTIYF. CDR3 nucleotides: TGTGCCATCAGTGAAACAGGGCTTGGAAACACCATATATTTT.

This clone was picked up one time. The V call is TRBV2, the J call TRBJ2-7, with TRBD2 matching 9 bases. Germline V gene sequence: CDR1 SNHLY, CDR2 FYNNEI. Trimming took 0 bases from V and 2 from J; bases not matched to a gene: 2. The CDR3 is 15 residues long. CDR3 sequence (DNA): TGTGCCAGCAGTGAAGCGAGCGGGGGGCCCTACGAGCAGTACTTC. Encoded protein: CASSEASGGPYEQYF. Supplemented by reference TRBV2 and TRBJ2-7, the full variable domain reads EPEVTQTPSHQVTQMGQEVILRCVPISNHLYFYWYRQILGQKVEFLVSFYNNEISEKSEIFDDQFSVERPDGSNFTLKIRSTKLEDSAMYFCASSEASGGPYEQYFGPGTRLTVT.

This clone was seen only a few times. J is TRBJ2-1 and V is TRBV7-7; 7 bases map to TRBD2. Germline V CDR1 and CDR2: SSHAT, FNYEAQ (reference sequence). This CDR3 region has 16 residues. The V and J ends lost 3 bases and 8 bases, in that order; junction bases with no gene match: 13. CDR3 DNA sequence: TGTGCCAGCAGCTTTGGGGCGGGCCGCGGGAGCGATGAGCAGTTCTTC. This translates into CASSFGAGRGSDEQFF.

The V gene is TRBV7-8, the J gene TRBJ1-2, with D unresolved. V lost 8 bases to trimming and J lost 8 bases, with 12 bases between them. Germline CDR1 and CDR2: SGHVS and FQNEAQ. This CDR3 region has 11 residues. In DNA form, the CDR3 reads TGTGCCAGCTCCCCGGGGAGCGGCTACACCTTC. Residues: CASSPGSGYTF.